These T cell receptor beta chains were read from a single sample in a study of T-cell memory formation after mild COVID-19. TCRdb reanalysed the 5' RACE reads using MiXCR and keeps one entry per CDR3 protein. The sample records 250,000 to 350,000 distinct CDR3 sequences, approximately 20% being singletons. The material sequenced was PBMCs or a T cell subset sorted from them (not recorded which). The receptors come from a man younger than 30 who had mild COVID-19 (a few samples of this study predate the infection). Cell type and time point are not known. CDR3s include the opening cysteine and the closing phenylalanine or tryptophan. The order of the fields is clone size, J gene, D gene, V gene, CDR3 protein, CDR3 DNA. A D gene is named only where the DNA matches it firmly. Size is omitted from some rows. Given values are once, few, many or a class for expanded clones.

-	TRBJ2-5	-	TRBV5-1	CASSLAPGLERETQYF	TGCGCCAGCAGCTTGGCCCCCGGCCTGGAGCGAGAGACCCAGTACTTC
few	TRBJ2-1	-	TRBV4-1	CASSQGVPYNEQFF	TGCGCCAGCAGCCAGGGGGTTCCGTACAATGAGCAGTTCTTC
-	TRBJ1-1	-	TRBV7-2	CASSLAEGSGAFF	TGTGCCAGCAGCTTAGCTGAGGGTTCTGGGGCTTTCTTT
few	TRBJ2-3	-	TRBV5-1	CASSLEDLRDTQYF	TGCGCCAGCAGCTTGGAGGATCTACGGGATACGCAGTATTTT
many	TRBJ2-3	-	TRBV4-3	CASSRAGSTDTQYF	TGCGCCAGCAGCCGTGCAGGTAGCACAGATACGCAGTATTTT
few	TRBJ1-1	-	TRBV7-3	CASSYGLWSTEAFF	TGTGCCAGCAGCTATGGCCTTTGGTCGACTGAAGCTTTCTTT
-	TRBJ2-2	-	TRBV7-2	CASRGTPTGELFF	TGTGCCAGCAGAGGGACACCCACCGGGGAGCTGTTTTTT
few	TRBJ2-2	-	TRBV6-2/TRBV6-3	CASSPRYGVDTGELFF	TGTGCCAGCAGTCCCCGGTACGGGGTGGACACCGGGGAGCTGTTTTTT
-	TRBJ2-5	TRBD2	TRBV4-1	CASSQGLARRETQYF	TGCGCCAGCAGCCAGGGACTAGCGAGGCGTGAGACCCAGTACTTC
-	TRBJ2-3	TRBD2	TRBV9	CASSVGVGGTDTQYF	TGTGCCAGCAGCGTAGGGGTCGGGGGGACAGATACGCAGTATTTT
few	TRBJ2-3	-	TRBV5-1	CASSSKTDTQYF	TGCGCCAGCAGCTCGAAAACAGATACGCAGTATTTT
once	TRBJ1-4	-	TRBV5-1	CASSLVTGAGNEKLFF	TGCGCCAGCAGCTTGGTCACCGGCGCGGGAAATGAAAAACTGTTTTTT
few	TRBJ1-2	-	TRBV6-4	CASSADGGWYGYTF	TGTGCCAGCAGTGCGGACGGGGGTTGGTATGGCTACACCTTC
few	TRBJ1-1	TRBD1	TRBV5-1	CASSLALRGLGTEAFF	TGCGCCAGCAGCTTGGCCCTCAGGGGGCTCGGCACTGAAGCTTTCTTT
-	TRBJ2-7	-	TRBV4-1	CASSRIPGEQYF	TGCGCCAGCAGCCGTATACCCGGGGAGCAGTACTTC
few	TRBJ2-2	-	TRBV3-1	CASSQRVANTGELFF	TGTGCCAGCAGCCAGCGGGTCGCGAACACCGGGGAGCTGTTTTTT
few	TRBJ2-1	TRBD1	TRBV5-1	CASSSRQGPYNEQFF	TGCGCCAGCAGCTCCAGACAGGGACCCTACAATGAGCAGTTCTTC
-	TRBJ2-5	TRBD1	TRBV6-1	CASSKTGALQETQYF	TGTGCCAGCAGTAAGACAGGGGCGCTCCAAGAGACCCAGTACTTC
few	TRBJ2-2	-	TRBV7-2	CASSLRQSAGELFF	TGTGCCAGCAGTCTAAGACAGAGTGCCGGGGAGCTGTTTTTT
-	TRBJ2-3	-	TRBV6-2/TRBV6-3	CASRSLGAGTDTQYF	TGTGCCAGCAGGTCTCTCGGGGCCGGGACAGATACGCAGTATTTT
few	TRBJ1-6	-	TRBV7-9	CASSLGALKPLHF	TGTGCCAGCAGCTTAGGGGCCCTCAAACCCCTCCACTTT
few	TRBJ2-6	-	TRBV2	CASRGNWGANVLTF	TGTGCCAGCCGGGGGAATTGGGGGGCCAACGTCCTGACTTTC
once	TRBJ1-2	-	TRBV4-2	CASSQGRQGRYGYTF	TGTGCCAGCAGCCAAGGGCGGCAGGGTCGATATGGCTACACCTTC
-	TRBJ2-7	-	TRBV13	CASSLKDSYEQYF	TGTGCCAGCAGCTTGAAGGACAGCTACGAGCAGTACTTC
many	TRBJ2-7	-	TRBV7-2	CASTPGSSYEQYF	TGTGCCAGCACCCCCGGTTCTTCCTACGAGCAGTACTTC
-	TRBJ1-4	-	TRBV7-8	CASSLVGRKMDEKLFF	TGTGCCAGCAGCTTAGTTGGAAGGAAAATGGATGAAAAACTGTTTTTT
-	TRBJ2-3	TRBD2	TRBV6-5	CASSPYGGGLTDTQYF	TGTGCCAGCAGTCCCTATGGCGGGGGGCTCACAGATACGCAGTATTTT
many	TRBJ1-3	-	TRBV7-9	CASSFTGSGNTIYF	TGTGCCAGCAGTTTTACAGGGTCTGGAAACACCATATATTTT
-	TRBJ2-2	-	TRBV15	CATSKDRAPGELFF	TGTGCCACCAGCAAAGACCGCGCGCCCGGGGAGCTGTTTTTT
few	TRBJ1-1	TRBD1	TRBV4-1	CASSQVRTGGTWNTEAFF	TGCGCCAGCAGCCAAGTGAGGACAGGGGGCACCTGGAACACTGAAGCTTTCTTT
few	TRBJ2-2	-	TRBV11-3	CASSLDQGGTVRTGELFF	TGTGCCAGCAGCTTAGACCAAGGGGGGACAGTCCGAACCGGGGAGCTGTTTTTT
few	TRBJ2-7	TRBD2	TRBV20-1	CSVTTSGVLEQYF	TGCAGTGTTACGACTAGCGGGGTTCTCGAGCAGTACTTC
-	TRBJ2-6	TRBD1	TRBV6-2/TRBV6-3	CASSYLPGTGKSGANVLTF	TGTGCCAGCAGTTACCTTCCCGGGACAGGGAAATCTGGGGCCAACGTCCTGACTTTC
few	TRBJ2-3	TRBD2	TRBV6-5	CASSLSGGQGDTQYF	TGTGCCAGCAGTCTCAGCGGGGGCCAGGGAGATACGCAGTATTTT
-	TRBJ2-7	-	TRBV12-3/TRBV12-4	CASSLAPGRARGYEQYF	TGTGCCAGCAGTTTAGCCCCTGGTAGGGCCAGGGGCTACGAGCAGTACTTC
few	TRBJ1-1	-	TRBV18	CASSGRSEAFF	TGTGCCAGCTCCGGACGGTCTGAAGCTTTCTTT
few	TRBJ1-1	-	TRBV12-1	CASSSKRDRVNTEAFF	TGTGCCAGCAGCTCGAAACGCGACAGGGTGAACACTGAAGCTTTCTTT
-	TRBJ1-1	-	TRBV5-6	CASSLRGLGGYTEAFF	TGTGCCAGCAGCTTGCGAGGCCTGGGGGGCTACACTGAAGCTTTCTTT
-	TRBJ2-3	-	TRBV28	CASIPQGRNTDTQYF	TGTGCCAGCATCCCTCAGGGGCGCAACACAGATACGCAGTATTTT
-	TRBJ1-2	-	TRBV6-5	CASSYWGRYGYTF	TGTGCCAGCAGTTACTGGGGCCGGTATGGCTACACCTTC
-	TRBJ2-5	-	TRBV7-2	CASSAGLAGETQYF	TGTGCCAGCAGCGCAGGACTGGCGGGGGAGACCCAGTACTTC
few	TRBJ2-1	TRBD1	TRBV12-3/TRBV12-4	CASSRTTGGAYNEQFF	TGTGCCAGCAGCCGTACGACAGGGGGCGCGTACAATGAGCAGTTCTTC
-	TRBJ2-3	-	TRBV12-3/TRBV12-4	CASSSLVSTDTQYF	TGTGCCAGCAGTAGCTTGGTAAGCACAGATACGCAGTATTTT
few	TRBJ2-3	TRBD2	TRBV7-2	CASSLVGGRADTQYF	TGTGCCAGCAGCTTAGTCGGGGGGAGGGCAGATACGCAGTATTTT
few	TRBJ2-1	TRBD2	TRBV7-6	CASSLGPMTSGINEQFF	TGTGCCAGCAGCTTAGGGCCCATGACTAGCGGGATCAATGAGCAGTTCTTC
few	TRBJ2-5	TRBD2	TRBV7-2	CASSLVGGTGETQYF	TGTGCCAGCAGCTTAGTCGGGGGGACGGGAGAGACCCAGTACTTC
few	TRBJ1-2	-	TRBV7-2	CASSLGWANYGYTF	TGTGCCAGCAGCTTAGGATGGGCGAACTATGGCTACACCTTC